This entry is about one T cell receptor (beta chain). CDR3 size: 15 residues. Germline values: CDR1 MNHEY, CDR2 SVGAGI. V was trimmed by 2 bases and J by 2 bases, leaving 7 bases between them. This sample is part of a study of blood T cell repertoires in COVID-19. Across the whole study: Specimens from acute and convalescent COVID-19 originated in the United States, Italy and Spain. PBMCs, B-cell-depleted T cells, or T cells provided the cDNA or gDNA that made up the material.

Authors' methods: Researchers report that nucleated cell counts were estimated from reference gene primer amplification. The repertoire was sequenced with immunoSEQ multiplex PCR; TCRdb's copy has only in-frame clones and lacks some. Clone size and the V and J calls come from that table; the DNA yielded D and trimming. The table lists over 95,000 clones, roughly 81% of them singletons, with 8.5% to 12% in the top ten. The chain uses TRBV6-5 and TRBJ2-6; D remains ambiguous. The sequenced sample consisted of peripheral blood. The clonotype originates from a human donor in a cohort sampled during active COVID-19. For the CDR3, the DNA is TGTGCCAGCAGTTACGACACCACTGGGGCCAACGTCCTGACTTTC. Residues: CASSYDTTGANVLTF.